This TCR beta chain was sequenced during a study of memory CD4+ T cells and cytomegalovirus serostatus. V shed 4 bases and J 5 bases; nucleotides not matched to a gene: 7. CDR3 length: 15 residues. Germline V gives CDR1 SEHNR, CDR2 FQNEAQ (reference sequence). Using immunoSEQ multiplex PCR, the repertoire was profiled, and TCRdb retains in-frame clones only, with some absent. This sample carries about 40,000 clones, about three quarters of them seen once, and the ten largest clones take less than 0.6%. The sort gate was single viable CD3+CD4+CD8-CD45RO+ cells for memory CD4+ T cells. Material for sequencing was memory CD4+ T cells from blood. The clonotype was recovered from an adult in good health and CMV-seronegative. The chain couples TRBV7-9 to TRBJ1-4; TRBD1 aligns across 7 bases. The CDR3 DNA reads TGTGCCAGCAGCTCCGGACAGGTTCCGAATGAAAAACTGTTTTTT. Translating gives CASSSGQVPNEKLFF.